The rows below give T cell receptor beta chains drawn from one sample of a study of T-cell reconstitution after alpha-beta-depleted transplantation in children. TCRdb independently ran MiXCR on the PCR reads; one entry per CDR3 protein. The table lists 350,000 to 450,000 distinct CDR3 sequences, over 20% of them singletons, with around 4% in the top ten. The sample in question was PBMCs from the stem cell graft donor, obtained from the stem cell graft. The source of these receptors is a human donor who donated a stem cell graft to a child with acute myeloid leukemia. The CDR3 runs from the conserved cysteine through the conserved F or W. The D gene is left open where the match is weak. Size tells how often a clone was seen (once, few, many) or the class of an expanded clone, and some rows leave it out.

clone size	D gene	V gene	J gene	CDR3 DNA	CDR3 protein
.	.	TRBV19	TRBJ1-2	TGTGCCAGTAGGTCCGCAAGGGGGAGGGTGTATGATGGCTACACCTTC	CASRSARGRVYDGYTF
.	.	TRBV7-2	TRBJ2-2	TGTGCCAGCAGAATCGGACTTAACACCGGGGAGCTGTTTTTT	CASRIGLNTGELFF
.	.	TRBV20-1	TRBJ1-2	TGCAGTGCTACCCTGGGCAGGGGCTCTAACTATGGCTACACCTTC	CSATLGRGSNYGYTF
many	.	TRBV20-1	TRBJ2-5	TGCAGTGCGGGCCCCCAAGAGACCCAGTACTTC	CSAGPQETQYF
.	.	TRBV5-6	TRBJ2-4	TGTGCCAGCAGCTTGGTGCTGCTGGAGGACATTCAGTACTTC	CASSLVLLEDIQYF
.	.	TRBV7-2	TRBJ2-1	TGTGCCAGCAGCTTAATGGTCGGGAGATACAATGAGCAGTTCTTC	CASSLMVGRYNEQFF
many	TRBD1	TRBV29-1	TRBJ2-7	TGCAGCGTCACAGGGGGATTGGGATCCTACGAGCAGTACTTC	CSVTGGLGSYEQYF
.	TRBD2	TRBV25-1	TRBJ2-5	TGTGCCAGCAGTGGCGTCGGGGGGACTAGCAGGGTGGGGTCGGAAGAGACCCAGTACTTC	CASSGVGGTSRVGSEETQYF
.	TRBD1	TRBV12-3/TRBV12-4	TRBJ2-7	TGTGCCAGCAACCGACAGGGTCCCACCTACGAGCAGTACTTC	CASNRQGPTYEQYF
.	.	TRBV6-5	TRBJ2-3	TGTGCCAGCAGTTACTCCGGGGAATTGGGCACAGATACGCAGTATTTT	CASSYSGELGTDTQYF
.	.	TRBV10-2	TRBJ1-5	TGCGCCAGCAGTGAGTCAAGGGCAGGGTTTTGGATCCAGCATTTT	CASSESRAGFWIQHF
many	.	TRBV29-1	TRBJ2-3	TGCAGCGTCAGGAAGGTAGATACGCAGTATTTT	CSVRKVDTQYF
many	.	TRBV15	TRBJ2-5	TGTGCCACCAGCAGGGGGTTTACTCAAGAGACCCAGTACTTC	CATSRGFTQETQYF
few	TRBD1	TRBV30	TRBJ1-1	TGTGCCTGGAAATATACAGGGGGTGTTACTGAAGCTTTCTTT	CAWKYTGGVTEAFF
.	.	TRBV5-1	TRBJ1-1	TGCGCCAGCAGGGACCTGAACTCTGAAGCTTTCTTT	CASRDLNSEAFF
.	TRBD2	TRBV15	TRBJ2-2	TGTGCCACCCAGCGGGGATGGACCGGGGAGCTGTTTTTT	CATQRGWTGELFF
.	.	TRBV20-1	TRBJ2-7	TGCAGTGCTAGATTGGGGGGCAAGAGCTCCTACGAGCAGTACTTC	CSARLGGKSSYEQYF
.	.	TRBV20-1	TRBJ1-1	TGCAGTGCCCAATTCGCAGGGCTAAGCGCTGAAGCTTTCTTT	CSAQFAGLSAEAFF
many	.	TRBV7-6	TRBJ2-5	TGTGCCAGCAGCTTCCAGTACTTC	CASSFQYF
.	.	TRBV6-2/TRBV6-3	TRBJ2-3	TGTGCCAGCAGCAGAGACAGCCCGGACGGTTTTCTCACAGATACGCAGTATTTT	CASSRDSPDGFLTDTQYF
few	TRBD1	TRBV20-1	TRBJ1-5	TGCAGTGCTAGACCACGGGACAGGGGCTACAATCAGCCCCAGCATTTT	CSARPRDRGYNQPQHF
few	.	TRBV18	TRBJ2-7	TGTGCCAGCACACCAGGCAGCTCCTACGAGCAGTACTTC	CASTPGSSYEQYF
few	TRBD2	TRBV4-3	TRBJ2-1	TGCGCCAGCAGCCCCGGACTAGCGGGTCGGCACAATGAGCAGTTCTTC	CASSPGLAGRHNEQFF
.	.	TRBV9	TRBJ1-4	TGTGCCAGCAGCCGCCGGGACGGTCTGACCGAAAAACTGTTTTTT	CASSRRDGLTEKLFF
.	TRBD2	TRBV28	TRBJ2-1	TGTGCCAGCAGTCGGCCCCTAGCGGGAAACAATGAGCAGTTCTTC	CASSRPLAGNNEQFF
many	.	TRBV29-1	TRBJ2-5	TGCAGCGTGGACCTTCCGGACGGGACCCAGTACTTC	CSVDLPDGTQYF
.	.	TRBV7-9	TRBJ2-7	TGTGCCAGCAGCCCCCAAGCCGGGGCAGGGACCCTCTACGAGCAGTACTTC	CASSPQAGAGTLYEQYF
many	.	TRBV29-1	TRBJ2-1	TGCAGCGTTGTATCCTACAATGAGCAGTTCTTC	CSVVSYNEQFF
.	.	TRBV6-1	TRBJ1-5	TGTGCCATTCCTCAGCCCCAGCATTTT	CAIPQPQHF
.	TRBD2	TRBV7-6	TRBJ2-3	TGTGCCAGCAGCTTAGTAAGCTCTAGCGGGTCTCCAGATACGCAGTATTTT	CASSLVSSSGSPDTQYF
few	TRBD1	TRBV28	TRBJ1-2	TGTGCCAGCAGTTTAGGCAGGGGGGATCGCTACACCTTC	CASSLGRGDRYTF
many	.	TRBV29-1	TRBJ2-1	TGCAGCGTTGGCGTTGAGCAGTTCTTC	CSVGVEQFF
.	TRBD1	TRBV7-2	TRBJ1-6	TGTGCCAGCAGCTCAGGACAGGTTTCTAGCCTCCACTTT	CASSSGQVSSLHF
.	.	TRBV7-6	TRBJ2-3	TGTGCCAGCAGCCAAACCTATAGCGGCACAGATACGCAGTATTTT	CASSQTYSGTDTQYF
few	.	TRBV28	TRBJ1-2	TGTGCCAGCACCCTCCGCAGTAACTATGGCTACACCTTC	CASTLRSNYGYTF
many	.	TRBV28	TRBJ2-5	TGTGCCAGCAGTTTAGGGGACAAGAGGGAGACCCAGTACTTC	CASSLGDKRETQYF
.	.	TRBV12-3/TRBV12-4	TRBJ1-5	TGTGCCAGCAGTTATTTGGGGTTCAATCAGCCCCAGCATTTT	CASSYLGFNQPQHF
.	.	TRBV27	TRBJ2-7	TGTGCCAGCAGTTTATCGGCTAGCCCCTACGAGCAGTACTTC	CASSLSASPYEQYF
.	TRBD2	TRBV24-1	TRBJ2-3	TGTGCCACCAGTGATCCCTCACCCGGACTAGCGGGAGGGGCGGCAGATACGCAGTATTTT	CATSDPSPGLAGGAADTQYF
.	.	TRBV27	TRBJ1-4	TGTGCCAGCAGTCCAACTAAGGGACCGAATGAAAAACTGTTTTTT	CASSPTKGPNEKLFF